The 10 T cell receptor beta chains below come from one sample, sequenced in a study of read filtering for tumor transcriptome and immune sequencing. From 350 to 500 ng of RNA, a library with molecular barcoded alpha/delta and beta/gamma adaptors was made. TCRdb reprocessed the reads with MiXCR, giving one entry per CDR3 protein. In the table there are around 140,000 distinct CDR3 sequences, less than 15% of which are singletons. Source material: a population of CD138-negative cells sorted from bone marrow. The receptors were gathered from a donor over 35 with multiple myeloma.

There are many counts of this clonotype. The chain recombines TRBV6-4 with TRBJ2-1; D is undetermined. CDR1 and CDR2 from the germline V gene are MRHNA and SNTAGT. This CDR3 spans 16 amino acids. V lost 0 bases, J lost 0 bases, and 9 bases lay in between. CDR3 region: CASSDSWRSSYNEQFF. The CDR3 DNA follows: TGTGCCAGCAGTGACTCGTGGCGGTCCTCCTACAATGAGCAGTTCTTC.

This clonotype was recorded at least ten times. V and J are TRBV6-5 and TRBJ2-6; tentatively, D is TRBD2 (5 bases). V was clipped by 2 bases and J by 0 bases, with 5 bases between them. Germline V lookup: CDR1 MNHEY, CDR2 SVGAGI. This CDR3 contains 15 residues. CDR3 in DNA: TGTGCCAGCAGTTACGAGGGCTCTGGGGCCAACGTCCTGACTTTC. Its protein is CASSYEGSGANVLTF.

This clonotype turned up a few times. The chain has TRBV12-3 or TRBV12-4 and TRBJ2-1, with TRBD1 matching over 12 bases. Trimming at V came to 2 bases and at J to 12 bases, leaving 8 bases not matched to a gene. This CDR3 contains 15 residues. CDR3 DNA: TGTGCCAGCAGTTTACGGGGACAGGGGGCTGGTGGGCAGTTCTTC. This encodes CASSLRGQGAGGQFF.

The CDR3 DNA sequence: TGTGCCATCAGACTTGAGGGGGTGGCCTATGGCTACACCTTC. Encoded protein: CAIRLEGVAYGYTF. This chain links TRBV10-3 with TRBJ1-2; a possible D gene is TRBD1 (6 bases). The V and J ends lost 6 bases and 4 bases respectively, with 15 bases between them. The CDR3 sequence is 14 residues long. Germline assignment: CDR1 ENHRY and CDR2 SYGVKD.

A remark on this clonotype: The conserved closing phenylalanine or tryptophan is absent in this CDR3, likely reflecting a read error. The gene calls are TRBV4-1 and TRBJ2-1, with 13 bases lining up with TRBD2. The CDR3 loop spans 16 amino acids. V was pared by 4 bases and J by 8 bases, with 8 bases of the junction left unmatched. Germline CDR1 is MGHRA and CDR2 is YSYEKL. The CDR3 is CASSRGLAGDKDEQFS. CDR3 sequence (DNA): TGCGCCAGCAGCCGAGGACTAGCGGGAGATAAAGATGAGCAGTTCTCC.

This clonotype was counted at least ten times. The gene calls are TRBV29-1 and TRBJ1-1, with TRBD1 as a possible D gene (5 bases). The germline V and J ends were trimmed by 1 base and 2 bases, with 11 bases remaining between them. This CDR3 spans 14 amino acids. The germline gives CDR1 SQVTM, CDR2 ANQGSEA. CDR3 sequence: CSVEGLGTNTEAFF. CDR3 sequence (DNA): TGCAGCGTTGAAGGCTTAGGGACCAACACTGAAGCTTTCTTT.

This clonotype has at least ten counts. The CDR3: CASSPGPSSYEQYF. DNA for the CDR3: TGTGCCAGCAGCCCGGGACCTAGCTCCTACGAGCAGTACTTC. The chain employs TRBV7-9 and TRBJ2-7; D could derive from TRBD1 or TRBD2 (5 bases each). The CDR3 totals 14 residues. Trimming took 5 bases from V and 0 from J, leaving 11 bases between them. Germline V lookup: CDR1 SEHNR, CDR2 FQNEAQ (reference sequence). Full variable domain (remainder filled in from reference TRBV7-9 and TRBJ2-7): DTGVSQNPRHKITKRGQNVTFRCDPISEHNRLYWYRQTLGQGPEFLTYFQNEAQLEKSRLLSDRFSAERPKGSFSTLEIQRTEQGDSAMYLCASSPGPSSYEQYFGPGTRLTVT.

This clonotype was seen ten or more times. The V and J genes are TRBV25-1 and TRBJ2-7; 8 bases fit TRBD2. CDR3 length equals 17 residues. With V trimmed by 1 base and J by 3 bases, 11 bases remained unmatched. Germline V gene sequence: CDR1 MGHDK, CDR2 SYGVNS. CDR3 in amino acids: CASSEWSSGPDDYEQYF. As DNA, the CDR3 is TGTGCCAGCAGTGAATGGTCTAGCGGGCCCGACGACTACGAGCAGTACTTC.

CDR3 amino acids: CASSPWAAGVGNEQYF. CDR3 bases: TGTGCCAGCAGCCCCTGGGCAGCGGGAGTAGGCAACGAGCAGTACTTC. The genes are TRBV6-2 or TRBV6-3 and TRBJ2-7, with TRBD2 matching over 8 bases. Germline CDR1 reads MNHEY; CDR2 reads SVGEGT. The CDR3 runs to 16 residues. The V segment lost 6 bases and the J segment 5 bases; nucleotides outside the gene matches: 15.

The V and J genes are TRBV29-1 and TRBJ2-5; no clear D. The CDR3 extends over 12 amino acids. Germline CDR1 is SQVTM and CDR2 is ANQGSEA. The ends were cut back, 5 bases at V and 5 bases at J, with 12 bases in the middle. The CDR3 region is CSVIGVEETQYF. The CDR3 nucleotides read TGCAGCGTTATTGGGGTAGAGGAGACCCAGTACTTC.